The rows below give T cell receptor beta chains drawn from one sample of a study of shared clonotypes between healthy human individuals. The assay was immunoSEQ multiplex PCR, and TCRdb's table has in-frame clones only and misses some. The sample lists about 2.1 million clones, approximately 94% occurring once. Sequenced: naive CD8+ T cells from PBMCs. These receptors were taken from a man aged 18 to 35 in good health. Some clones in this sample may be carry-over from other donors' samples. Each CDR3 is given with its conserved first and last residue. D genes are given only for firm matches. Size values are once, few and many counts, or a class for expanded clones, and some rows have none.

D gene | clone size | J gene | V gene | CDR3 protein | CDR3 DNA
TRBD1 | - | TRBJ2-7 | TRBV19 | CASSIGPRGSSYEQYF | TGTGCCAGTAGTATAGGGCCCAGGGGGAGCTCCTACGAGCAGTACTTC
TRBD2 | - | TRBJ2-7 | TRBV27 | CASSLAGATYEQYF | TGTGCCAGCAGTTTAGCGGGAGCCACCTACGAGCAGTACTTC
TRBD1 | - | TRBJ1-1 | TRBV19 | CASSNRGKFTEAFF | TGTGCCAGTAGTAACAGGGGGAAGTTCACTGAAGCTTTCTTT
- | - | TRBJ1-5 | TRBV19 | CASTPDLDSNQPQHF | TGTGCCAGTACCCCGGACTTAGATAGCAATCAGCCCCAGCATTTT
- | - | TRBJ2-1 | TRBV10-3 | CAIKDGTRNEQFF | TGTGCCATCAAGGACGGGACGCGGAATGAGCAGTTCTTC
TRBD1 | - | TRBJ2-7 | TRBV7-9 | CASSPDRGHSYEQYF | TGTGCCAGCAGCCCCGACAGGGGGCACTCCTACGAGCAGTACTTC
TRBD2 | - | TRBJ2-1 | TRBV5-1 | CASSLLNWGAGGNEQFF | TGCGCCAGCAGCCTGCTAAATTGGGGGGCGGGAGGAAATGAGCAGTTCTTC
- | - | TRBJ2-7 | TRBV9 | CASSEGAGDYEQYF | TGTGCCAGCAGCGAAGGAGCAGGCGACTACGAGCAGTACTTC
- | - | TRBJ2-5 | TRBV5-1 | CASSFHRAQETQYF | TGCGCCAGCAGCTTCCACAGGGCCCAAGAGACCCAGTACTTC
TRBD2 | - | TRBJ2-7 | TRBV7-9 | CASSSSVAGLYEQYF | TGTGCCAGCAGCTCCAGTGTAGCGGGCTTATACGAGCAGTACTTC
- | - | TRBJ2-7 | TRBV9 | CASSVLPGAAEQYF | TGTGCCAGCAGCGTCCTCCCGGGAGCAGCTGAGCAGTACTTC
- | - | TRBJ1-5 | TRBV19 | CASSPEDSPYSNQPQHF | TGTGCCAGTAGTCCAGAAGACAGTCCCTATAGCAATCAGCCCCAGCATTTT
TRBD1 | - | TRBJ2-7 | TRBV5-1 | CASSPGTAYEQYF | TGCGCCAGCAGCCCCGGGACAGCCTACGAGCAGTACTTC
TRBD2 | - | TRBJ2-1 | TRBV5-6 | CASSLRLAGVEQFF | TGTGCCAGCAGCTTGAGGCTAGCGGGAGTCGAGCAGTTCTTC
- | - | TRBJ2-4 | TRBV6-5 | CAIAYTDAKNIQYF | TGTGCCATCGCATATACCGACGCCAAAAACATTCAGTACTTC
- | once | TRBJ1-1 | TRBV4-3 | CASSRPTGGAMGTEAFF | TGCGCCAGCAGCCGCCCCACGGGGGGGGCGATGGGGACTGAAGCTTTCTTT
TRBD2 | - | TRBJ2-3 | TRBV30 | CAWGERERGTDTQYF | TGTGCCTGGGGTGAGCGGGAACGTGGGACAGATACGCAGTATTTT
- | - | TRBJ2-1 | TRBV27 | CASSFGPAISYNEQFF | TGTGCCAGCAGTTTCGGCCCCGCGATCTCCTACAATGAGCAGTTCTTC
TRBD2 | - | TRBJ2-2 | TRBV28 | CASSSIAGGNTGELFF | TGTGCCAGCAGTTCTATAGCGGGAGGGAACACCGGGGAGCTGTTTTTT
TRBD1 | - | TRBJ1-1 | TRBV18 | CASSPSSGGNTEAFF | TGTGCCAGCTCTCCGAGTTCAGGGGGCAACACTGAAGCTTTCTTT
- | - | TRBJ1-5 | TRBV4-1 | CASSQVAGGVRPQHF | TGCGCCAGCAGCCAAGTCGCAGGTGGGGTAAGGCCCCAGCATTTT
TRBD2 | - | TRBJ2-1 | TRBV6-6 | CASSLLGSGRKYEQFF | TGTGCCAGCAGTCTCCTCGGTAGCGGGAGAAAATATGAGCAGTTCTTC
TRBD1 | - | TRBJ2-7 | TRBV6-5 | CASTPGFGTGPEQYF | TGTGCCAGCACCCCAGGATTCGGGACAGGTCCCGAGCAGTACTTC
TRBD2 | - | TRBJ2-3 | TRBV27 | CASSFRLAGAGDTQYF | TGTGCCAGCAGTTTTAGGCTAGCGGGAGCGGGAGATACGCAGTATTTT
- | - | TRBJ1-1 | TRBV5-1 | CASSFSGVTEAFF | TGCGCCAGCAGCTTTTCAGGAGTAACTGAAGCTTTCTTT
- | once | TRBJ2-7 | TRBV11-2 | CASSFGTGAYEQYF | TGTGCCAGCAGCTTTGGTACAGGAGCCTACGAGCAGTACTTC
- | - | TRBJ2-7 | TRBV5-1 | CASSFLGGRGHEQYF | TGCGCCAGCAGCTTCTTGGGCGGCAGGGGTCACGAGCAGTACTTC
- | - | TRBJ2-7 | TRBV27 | CASSAFPRTNYEQYF | TGTGCCAGCAGCGCCTTTCCTCGGACGAACTACGAGCAGTACTTC
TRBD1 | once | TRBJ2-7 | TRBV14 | CASRQTGTHEQYF | TGTGCCAGCAGGCAGACAGGGACCCACGAGCAGTACTTC
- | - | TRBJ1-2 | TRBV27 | CASSRLPGTSNYGYTF | TGTGCCAGCAGTCGACTCCCCGGGACATCGAACTATGGCTACACCTTC
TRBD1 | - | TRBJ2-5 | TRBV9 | CASSPRPGTGADQETQYF | TGTGCCAGCAGCCCGAGGCCCGGGACAGGGGCGGATCAAGAGACCCAGTACTTC
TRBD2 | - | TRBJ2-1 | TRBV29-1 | CSVESGEGSYNEQFF | TGCAGCGTTGAATCGGGGGAGGGGTCCTACAATGAGCAGTTCTTC
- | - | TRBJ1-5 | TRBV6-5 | CASSYSSQPQHF | TGTGCCAGCAGTTACTCGAGTCAGCCCCAGCATTTT
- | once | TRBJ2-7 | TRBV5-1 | CASSLARGGGGEQYF | TGCGCCAGCAGCTTGGCCAGGGGTGGAGGTGGCGAGCAGTACTTC
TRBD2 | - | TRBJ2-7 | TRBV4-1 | CASSQGLAGVYEQYF | TGCGCCAGCAGCCAAGGTCTGGCGGGAGTGTACGAGCAGTACTTC
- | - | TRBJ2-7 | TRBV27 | CASGSPGHYEQYF | TGTGCCAGCGGATCCCCAGGGCACTACGAGCAGTACTTC
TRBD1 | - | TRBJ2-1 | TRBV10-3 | CAISESFGTGNEQFF | TGTGCCATCAGTGAGTCCTTTGGGACAGGGAATGAGCAGTTCTTC
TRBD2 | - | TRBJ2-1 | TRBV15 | CATSSLAGSEGNEQFF | TGTGCCACCAGCAGTCTAGCGGGAAGTGAGGGCAATGAGCAGTTCTTC
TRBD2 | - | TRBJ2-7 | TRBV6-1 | CASSDYGRAYEQYF | TGTGCCAGCAGTGACTACGGGAGGGCGTACGAGCAGTACTTC
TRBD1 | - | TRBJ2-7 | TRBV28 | CASSLGQGYEQYF | TGTGCCAGCAGTCTGGGACAGGGGTACGAGCAGTACTTC
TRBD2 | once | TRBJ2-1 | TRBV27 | CASSHPLGASGWNEQFF | TGTGCCAGCAGTCACCCTCTTGGGGCTAGCGGGTGGAATGAGCAGTTCTTC
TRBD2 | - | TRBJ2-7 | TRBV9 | CASSATSGRAYEQYF | TGTGCCAGCAGCGCCACTAGCGGGAGGGCCTACGAGCAGTACTTC
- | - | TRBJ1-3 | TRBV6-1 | CASSEDRGSGNTIYF | TGTGCCAGCAGTGAAGATAGGGGATCAGGAAACACCATATATTTT
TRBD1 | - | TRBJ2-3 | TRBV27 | CASSPRTGGYTDTQYF | TGTGCCAGCAGTCCAAGGACAGGGGGGTACACAGATACGCAGTATTTT
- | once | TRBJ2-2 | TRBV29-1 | CSVESGELFF | TGCAGCGTTGAGTCCGGGGAGCTGTTTTTT
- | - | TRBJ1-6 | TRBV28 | CASTQVSYNSPLHF | TGTGCCAGCACCCAGGTTTCCTATAATTCACCCCTCCACTTT
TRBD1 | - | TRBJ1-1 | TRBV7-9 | CASSLVPGQGSRRTEAFF | TGTGCCAGCAGCTTAGTCCCGGGACAGGGGTCGCGGAGGACTGAAGCTTTCTTT
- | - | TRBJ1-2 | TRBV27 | CASSRPGATYGYTF | TGTGCCAGCAGCCGACCCGGGGCTACCTATGGCTACACCTTC
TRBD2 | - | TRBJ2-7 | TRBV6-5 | CASSYWTSGVEEQYF | TGTGCCAGCAGTTACTGGACTAGCGGGGTAGAGGAGCAGTACTTC
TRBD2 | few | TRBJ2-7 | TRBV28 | CASSPGTSYEQYF | TGTGCCAGCAGTCCCGGGACTAGCTACGAGCAGTACTTC
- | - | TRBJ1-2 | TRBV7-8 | CASSLRGEGYTF | TGTGCCAGCAGCTTACGGGGGGAGGGCTACACCTTC
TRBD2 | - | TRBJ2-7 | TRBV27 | CASSLGGGGSYEQYF | TGTGCCAGCAGTTTGGGAGGTGGCGGGAGCTACGAGCAGTACTTC
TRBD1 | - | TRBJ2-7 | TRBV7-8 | CASSLAFGTADEQYF | TGTGCCAGCAGCTTAGCATTTGGGACAGCGGACGAGCAGTACTTC
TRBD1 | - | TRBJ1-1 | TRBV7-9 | CASSGPGQGVFGTEAFF | TGTGCCAGCAGCGGACCGGGACAGGGTGTCTTCGGCACTGAAGCTTTCTTT
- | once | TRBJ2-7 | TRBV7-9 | CASSSTPDLFNYEQYF | TGTGCCAGCAGCTCGACTCCGGACTTGTTTAACTACGAGCAGTACTTC
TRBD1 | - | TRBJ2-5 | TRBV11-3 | CASSCRDREYF | TGTGCCAGCAGCTGTCGGGACAGGGAGTACTTC
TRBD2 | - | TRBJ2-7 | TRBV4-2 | CASSPGGEGYEQYF | TGTGCCAGCAGCCCCGGGGGGGAAGGGTACGAGCAGTACTTC
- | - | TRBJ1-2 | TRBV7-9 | CASSSVQAGYTF | TGTGCCAGCAGCTCGGTCCAAGCTGGCTACACCTTC
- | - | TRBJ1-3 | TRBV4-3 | CASSQGSAVSGNTIYF | TGCGCCAGCAGCCAAGGGTCGGCTGTCTCTGGAAACACCATATATTTT